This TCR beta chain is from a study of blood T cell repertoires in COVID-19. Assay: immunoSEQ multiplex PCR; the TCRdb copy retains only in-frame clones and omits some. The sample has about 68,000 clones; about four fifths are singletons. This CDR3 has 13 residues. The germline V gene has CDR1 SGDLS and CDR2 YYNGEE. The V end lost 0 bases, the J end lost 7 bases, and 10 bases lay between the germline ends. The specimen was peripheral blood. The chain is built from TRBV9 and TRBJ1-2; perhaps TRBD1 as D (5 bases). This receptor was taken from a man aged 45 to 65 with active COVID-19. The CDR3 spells CASSVEGRGGYTF. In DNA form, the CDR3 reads TGTGCCAGCAGCGTAGAGGGGAGGGGTGGCTACACCTTC.